This T cell receptor beta chain comes out of a study of cytomegalovirus exposure and HLA in healthy donors (dated by TCRdb to the late 2010s). With respect to the entire study: An earlier analysis of several hundred of the donors reported roughly 300 Gb of sequence data and more than 90 million unique TCR beta sequences from about 179 million T cells. About 300 gigabases of sequencing data and 80 million or so unique TCR sequences were included in an early release covering 500 to 750 HLA-typed donors. The genetic ancestry cluster associated with self-reported Caucasian donors included 65% to 90% of the approximately 410 genotyped donors. The aim of the study was to test whether cataloging public T cell receptors could identify signatures of past pathogen exposure. The study profiled the T cell repertoires of approximately 700 subjects by immunosequencing and related them to cytomegalovirus serostatus. Besides the first cohort of 666 subjects, a separate validation cohort made up of roughly 130 different subjects was used. High-throughput TCR immunosequencing, statistical association of individual TCRs with disease status, and machine learning were combined to predict cytomegalovirus infection status. In a later analysis, previously published TCR beta repertoires from 600 to 850 donors were re-analyzed and high-resolution HLA genotyping was added so that TCR occurrence patterns could be studied. Rather than drawing on any new phenotypic data, the later analysis identified candidate immune exposures from TCR beta sequences and the way those sequences occurred across donors. An earlier analysis of several hundred of the donors applied high-throughput TCR beta sequencing to assess whether each TCR beta V gene segment acted as functional or pseudogenic. Donor age, sex, ethnicity and CMV serostatus were compiled alongside the repertoire data. Genome-wide SNP genotypes for about 60% of the 666 donors were used in a later genetic analysis, which treated that subset as a discovery cohort. Every discovery cohort repertoire had been produced on one sequencing platform. Both class I and class II loci were covered by HLA typing, at four-digit resolution. Typing coverage varied by locus: roughly 629-640 donors for A, B, C, DRB1 and DQB1; more than 500 for DQA1; around 610 for DPA1; some 470 for DPB1. A handful of DR-DQ haplotypes were handled as single units for association and clustering because linkage in the cohort was strong. On average, around 240,000 unique TCR beta nucleotide sequences were sequenced per donor among a few hundred genotyped donors of the cohort, with about 17% of those sequences being non-productive.

Points the paper makes about the study in general: Immune exposure information for the cohort was limited to CMV serostatus. In vitro tests confirmed that three of the cytomegalovirus-associated TCR beta chains recognize cytomegalovirus antigens. According to the authors, the approach could potentially be generalized to other disease states and immunological phenotypes. This cohort had only TCR beta chains sequenced, and the lack of alpha or paired-chain data limited which features could be detected. While some public TCRs were present in many individuals, most TCR sequences turned up only very rarely across donors. A cluster of highly shared sequence variants was judged likely to be a technical artifact of the sequencing pipeline. A further reported finding was that TCR beta sequences accurately predicted the HLA-A and HLA-B alleles for most subjects in the first cohort. At a false discovery rate of 0.05, a later analysis linked some 17,000 TCR beta sequences to specific HLA alleles. In a later analysis, most CMV-associated TCR beta chains were found to appear HLA-restricted, with HLA associations seemingly driven largely by CMV exposure. Seventeen rarely observed V segments, including chromosome 9 orphons, were excluded from the earlier analysis of about 600 of the donors because counts were too low. When HLA alleles, especially DR and DQ, strongly co-occurred, attributing TCR associations to individual alleles was difficult. In a later genetic analysis, a missense DCLRE1C variant was associated with V-gene and J-gene trimming of TCR beta chains, and the association was replicated in an independent cohort. The classifier was reported to diagnose cytomegalovirus status with high specificity and sensitivity in both the original cohort and the validation cohort. In a later analysis, several top co-occurrence clusters were reported to appear linked to parvovirus B19, influenza, CMV and Epstein-Barr virus. Linkage disequilibrium might explain the correlated functional status among segregating V segments, but an unknown experimental factor could not be excluded. A total of about 180 TCR beta chains were listed by the study as associated with cytomegalovirus. In a later analysis, HLA-associated TCR beta chains were found to be more clonally expanded and to have lower generation probabilities than equally common non-associated chains. A later analysis found that TCR association rates varied across HLA loci, with DRB1 alleles showing the most associated TCRs and HLA-C alleles the fewest. The presence/absence analyses assumed that sequencing depth was roughly uniform across donors, and that assumption may not be true. In a later genetic analysis, fewer N-insertions in productive TCRs were reported among donors in an Asian-associated ancestry cluster than the roughly 700-donor mean. Because HLA typing was unavailable for some donors at each locus, only the typed subset was used in association tests. Broadly in line with IMGT annotations, most TCR beta V segments showed up in productive rearrangements about 90% or about 30% of the time in an earlier analysis of several hundred of the donors. Some IMGT-functional V segments, including TRBV6-2 and TRBV6-3, could not be distinguished by the 87-base-pair reads and were therefore excluded.

Libraries were built with the immunoSEQ multiplex PCR assay. The multiplex PCR relied on a mix of 60 forward primers for TCR Vbeta segments and 13 reverse primers for TCR Jbeta segments. The CDR3 region of rearranged TCR beta genes was amplified from genomic DNA by a multiplex PCR assay. The amplified TCR beta libraries were sequenced on the Illumina HiSeq System as 87-base-pair reads. The paper's processing steps were these. In a later analysis, tens of millions of unique TCR beta chains were counted across the approximately 640 repertoires, and around 10 million of these chains were shared by at least two donors. Raw reads were error-corrected and collapsed into unique sequences with a nearest-neighbor algorithm that merged closely related sequences to remove PCR and sequencing errors. CDR3 sequences were aligned to IMGT reference sequences to assign V, D and J gene segments. Each retained sequence needed at least a six-nucleotide match to both a V gene segment and a J gene segment. Rearrangements were classified as productive when the CDR3 lacked stop codons and remained in frame with V and J, and all other rearrangements were classified as non-productive. Following IMGT convention, CDR3 was defined as the stretch from the second conserved V-encoded cysteine to the conserved J-encoded phenylalanine. In an earlier analysis of approximately 500 of the donors, sequences lacking an unambiguous match to a single V gene segment were excluded. An earlier analysis of roughly 590 of the donors called V segments functional above 56.7% productive rearrangements and segregating when the between-donor standard deviation exceeded 5%. A statistical classification framework was built to diagnose cytomegalovirus status from the catalog of TCR beta chain sequences. In a later analysis, TCR nucleotide sequences were compared against IMGT/GENE-DB human TR gene sequences so that V and J genes could be assigned. Using the TCRdist pipeline, a later analysis assigned CDR3 sequences along with most-parsimonious VDJ recombination scenarios. In a later analysis, each TCR beta chain was defined by its CDR3 amino acid sequence together with its V-gene family, and reads without a unique V-gene family were excluded. To address suspected cross-contamination and a sequencing artifact, a later analysis removed under 600 highly shared, low-generation-probability nucleotide sequences. A later analysis calculated a clonal expansion index for each public chain from normalized within-repertoire ranks of inferred template counts. A later analysis computed generation probabilities with a VDJ recombination model fitted to out-of-frame rearrangements, and checked the results against IGoR. Hypergeometric tests were used in a later analysis to score TCR-TCR, TCR-HLA and TCR-CMV co-occurrence, with a repertoire-size bias correction applied to the TCR pairs. A later analysis estimated false discovery rates by permuting HLA or CMV assignments 20 times. A later analysis grouped co-occurring TCRs with DBSCAN, adding TCRdist sequence similarity when clustering within HLA-allele-positive subsets. For co-occurrence clustering, repertoires with fewer than 30,000 or more than 120,000 public chains were excluded, along with 4 to 6 repertoires with anomalous nucleotide sharing. TCRdb took this table from immuneACCESS and kept in-frame rearrangements with V and J called. Such tables lack part of the clones; where checked against another copy, unresolved V genes explain under half of the gap, and the rest is unexplained. From that table come the V and J calls and clone size; the DNA was used to work out D and trimming. This sample holds 90,000 to 150,000 clones; approximately 15% were observed only once. Roughly 2% of the sample rests with the top ten.

On this clone itself: The clone's antigen remains unknown. No base qualities exist here, and no much larger clone lies one base off it.

The CDR3 covers 15 residues, taking in both the cysteine and the phenylalanine. Only the CDR3 region is kept as DNA, spanning 45 bases read in frame from base 1. The germline V gene specifies MDHEN as CDR1 and SYDVKM as CDR2. The germline ends are 17 bases apart after V is trimmed by 4 bases and J by 5 bases. In total, roughly 710 healthy bone marrow donors made up the cohort. At the time of sampling, every cohort member was nominally healthy, though immune exposures that went unrecorded were likely present. The donor tested CMV seronegative, placing the donor among the 350 or so seronegative members of the cohort. Every donor gave a peripheral blood sample, and the peripheral blood mononuclear cells from that sample were used for TCR beta sequencing. The Qiagen DNeasy Blood Extraction Kit was used to extract genomic DNA from the blood cell samples.

This receptor chain uses TRBV28 and TRBJ2-5, and possibly TRBD1, on 6 matching bases. The TCR was taken from a woman aged 18-29 years in good health and CMV-seronegative. The sample consisted of PBMCs. Read as DNA, the sequence is TGTGCCAGCAGTTCAAGGGACACACAACCCGAGACCCAGTACTTC. The encoded protein is CASSSRDTQPETQYF.